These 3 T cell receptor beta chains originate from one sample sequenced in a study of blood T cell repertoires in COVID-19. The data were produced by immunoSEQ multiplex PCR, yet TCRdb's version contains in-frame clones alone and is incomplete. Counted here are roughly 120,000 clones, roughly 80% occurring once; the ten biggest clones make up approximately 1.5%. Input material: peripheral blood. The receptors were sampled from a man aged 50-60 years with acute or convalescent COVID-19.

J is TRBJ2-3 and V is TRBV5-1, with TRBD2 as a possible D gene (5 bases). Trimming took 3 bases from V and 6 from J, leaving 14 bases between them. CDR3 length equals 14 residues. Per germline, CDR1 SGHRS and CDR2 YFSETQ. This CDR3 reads CASSSDWAVDTQYF. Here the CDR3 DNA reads TGCGCCAGCAGCTCGGACTGGGCTGTGGATACGCAGTATTTT.

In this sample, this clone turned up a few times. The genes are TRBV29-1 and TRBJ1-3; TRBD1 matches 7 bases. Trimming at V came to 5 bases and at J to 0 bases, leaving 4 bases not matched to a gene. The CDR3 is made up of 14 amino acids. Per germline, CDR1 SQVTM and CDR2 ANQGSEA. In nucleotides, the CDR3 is TGCAGCGTTTCGGGACAGAGCTCTGGAAACACCATATATTTT. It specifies CSVSGQSSGNTIYF.

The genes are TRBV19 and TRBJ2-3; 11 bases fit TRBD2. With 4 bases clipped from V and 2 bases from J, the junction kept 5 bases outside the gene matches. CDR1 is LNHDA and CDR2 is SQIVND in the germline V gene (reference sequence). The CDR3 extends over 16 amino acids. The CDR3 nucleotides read TGTGCCAGTAGTACCATGACTAGCGGGAACACAGATACGCAGTATTTT. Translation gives CASSTMTSGNTDTQYF.